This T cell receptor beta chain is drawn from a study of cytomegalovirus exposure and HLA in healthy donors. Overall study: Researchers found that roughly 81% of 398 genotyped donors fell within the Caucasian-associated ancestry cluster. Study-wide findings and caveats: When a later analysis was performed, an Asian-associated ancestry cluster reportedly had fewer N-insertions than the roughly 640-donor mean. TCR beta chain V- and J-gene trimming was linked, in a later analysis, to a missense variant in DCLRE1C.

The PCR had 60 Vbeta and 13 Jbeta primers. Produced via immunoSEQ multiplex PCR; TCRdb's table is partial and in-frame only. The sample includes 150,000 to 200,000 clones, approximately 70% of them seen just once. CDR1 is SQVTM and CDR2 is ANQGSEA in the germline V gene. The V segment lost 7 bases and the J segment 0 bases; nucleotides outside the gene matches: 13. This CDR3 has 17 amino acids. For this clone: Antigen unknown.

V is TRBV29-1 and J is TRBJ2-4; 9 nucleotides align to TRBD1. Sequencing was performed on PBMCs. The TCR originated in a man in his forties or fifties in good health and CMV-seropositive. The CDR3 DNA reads TGCAGCGCCGCCCGGGACAGGGCATCATTAGCCAAAAACATTCAGTACTTC. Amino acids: CSAARDRASLAKNIQYF.